This T cell receptor beta chain is from a study of T cells after yellow fever vaccination. The overall study: For low cell numbers, libraries were made with SMART-Seq v4 Ultra Low Input.

This clonotype was seen repeatedly, ten times or more. The study made its TCR cDNA through 5'RACE template switching. That step introduced a universal primer site along with UMIs. TCRdb itself ran the 5' RACE reads through MiXCR, one entry per CDR3 protein. The repertoire consists of 200,000 or so distinct CDR3 sequences, with approximately 6.7% occurring once and the leading ten covering roughly 1%. The input for sequencing was CD4+ T cells sorted from PBMCs, taken on the day of the yellow fever booster vaccination. The sequence derives from a man aged 25 to 40 who received the YFV17D yellow fever vaccine.

CDR3 amino acids: CASRRRNYEQYF. The CDR3 nucleotides are TGTGCCAGCAGGAGGCGGAACTACGAGCAGTACTTC. The chain has TRBV12-3 or TRBV12-4 and TRBJ2-7; D call uncertain. V shed 6 bases and J shed 3 bases, with 9 bases lying between them. The length of the CDR3 is 12 residues.